These 24 T cell receptor beta chains share one sample of origin, sequenced in a study of shared clonotypes between healthy human individuals (dated by TCRdb to about 2020). Library preparation used the immunoSEQ multiplex PCR assay. TCRdb holds this immuneACCESS table with in-frame rearrangements only. Some clones are missing; in checked studies, unresolved V genes explain under half, and the rest has no known cause. Here the sample has 2 million to 2.5 million clones; 85% to 95% occur a single time. The top ten hold 0.37% of the sample. The sample taken for sequencing was naive CD4+ T cells from PBMCs. The meaning of the sample's cell subset or site label: CD45RA+ positively selected. These receptors all stem from a man in his late teens or twenties in good health. Some clones in this sample may be carry-over from other donors' samples.

In this sample, this clone turned up once. The sample holds other DNA sequences that translate to the same CDR3. The V call is TRBV28, the J call TRBJ2-3; possibly TRBD1 for D (6 bases). CDR3 size: 13 residues. Germline V gene sequence: CDR1 MDHEN, CDR2 SYDVKM. V dropped 6 bases and J dropped 0 bases, with 7 bases sitting between them. The CDR3 sequence: CASRGASTDTQYF. As DNA, the CDR3 is TGTGCCAGCAGGGGGGCTAGCACAGATACGCAGTATTTT.

This clone was picked up one time. V gene TRBV4-1 combines with J gene TRBJ2-7; unclear D gene. Germline V gene data show CDR1 as MGHRA and CDR2 as YSYEKL. CDR3 length: 14 amino acids. V shed 5 bases and J shed 2 bases, with 13 bases lying between them. In DNA form, the CDR3 reads TGCGCCAGCAGCAAGGACCAGTTTGCCTACGAGCAGTACTTC. It specifies CASSKDQFAYEQYF.

The chain carries TRBV5-6 and TRBJ1-6; no reliable D call. V was cut by 5 bases and J by 0 bases, with 12 bases left in between. Germline CDR1 is SGHDT and CDR2 is YYEEEE. The CDR3 consists of 16 residues. The CDR3 nucleotides read TGTGCCAGCAGTCCCGGGCCGAGCTCCTATAATTCACCCCTCCACTTT. Encoded protein: CASSPGPSSYNSPLHF.

The V and J genes are TRBV29-1 and TRBJ2-7; 9 nucleotides match TRBD2. This CDR3 contains 14 residues. Germline V gene lookup returns CDR1 SQVTM and CDR2 ANQGSEA. Germline trimming cut 0 bases from V and 2 bases from J; bases unmatched to any gene: 2. The CDR3 reads CSVEDGTSPYEQYF. The DNA of the CDR3 is TGCAGCGTTGAAGATGGGACTAGCCCCTACGAGCAGTACTTC.

V and J are TRBV28 and TRBJ1-2, with D possibly matching TRBD1 (5 bases). Germline CDR1 is MDHEN and CDR2 is SYDVKM. Trimming took off 4 bases at V and 8 bases at J, with 11 bases between the two ends. This CDR3 contains 12 residues. This CDR3 is CASSSTVEGYTF. The CDR3, as DNA: TGTGCCAGCAGTTCGACAGTAGAAGGCTACACCTTC.

V is TRBV7-9 and J is TRBJ2-6; D is uncertain. This CDR3 has 15 residues. V was shortened by 11 bases and J by 2 bases, with 16 bases between the two germline ends. Germline CDR1 and CDR2: SEHNR and FQNEAQ (reference sequence). CDR3 in amino acids: CAVLVPAAGANVLTF. The CDR3, as DNA: TGTGCCGTACTCGTCCCGGCTGCTGGGGCCAACGTCCTGACTTTC.

The rearrangement uses TRBV9 and TRBJ2-1, with D possibly matching TRBD2 (6 bases). With 4 bases removed from V and 3 bases from J, the gap between germline ends came to 14 bases. CDR1 is SGDLS and CDR2 is YYNGEE in the germline V gene. CDR3 size: 15 residues. As DNA, the CDR3 is TGTGCCAGCAGCCCCACGGGGGAGCTCTACAATGAGCAGTTCTTC. Translating it yields CASSPTGELYNEQFF.

V gene TRBV5-1 combines with J gene TRBJ1-1; tentatively, D is TRBD1 (6 bases). The germline gives CDR1 SGHRS, CDR2 YFSETQ. V gave up 1 base and J gave up 3 bases, with 10 bases separating them. The CDR3 spans 14 residues. The CDR3 loop reads CASSLMDSDTEAFF. The CDR3 coding sequence is TGCGCCAGCAGCTTGATGGACAGTGACACTGAAGCTTTCTTT.

This chain uses TRBV7-2 with TRBJ2-4; the D is unclear. V lost 5 bases and J 3 bases, leaving 14 bases between the germline ends. The CDR3 covers 15 residues. Per germline, CDR1 SGHTA and CDR2 FQGNSA. The CDR3 sequence is CASSPQRSDKNIQYF. The CDR3 DNA reads TGTGCCAGCAGCCCTCAACGGTCGGACAAAAACATTCAGTACTTC.

The CDR3 DNA follows: TGTGCCAGCAGTTCACATGCCTCCTACGAGCAGTACTTC. This encodes CASSSHASYEQYF. This chain links TRBV28 with TRBJ2-7; no clear D. V was shortened by 4 bases and J by 0 bases, with 7 bases between the two germline ends. Germline lookup yields CDR1 MDHEN and CDR2 SYDVKM. CDR3 length: 13 amino acids.

The CDR3 DNA sequence: TGTGCCAGCAGCAGACGGACAGGGGGGAACACCGGGGAGCTGTTTTTT. It translates to CASSRRTGGNTGELFF. The V and J genes are TRBV5-5 and TRBJ2-2; 10 bases are a match to TRBD1. The J segment lost 1 base and the V segment lost 4 bases, leaving 4 bases of the junction unmatched. Germline V gene sequence: CDR1 SGHKS, CDR2 YYEKEE (reference sequence). CDR3 size: 16 residues.

The chain is built from TRBV5-1 and TRBJ1-3, with 8 nucleotides matching TRBD1. J lost 8 bases, V lost 3 bases, and 7 bases had no gene match. The CDR3 sequence is 14 residues long. CDR1 is SGHRS and CDR2 is YFSETQ in the germline V gene. CDR3 nucleotide sequence: TGCGCCAGCAGCTCGGACAGGGAGGGGTACACCATATATTTT. This translates into CASSSDREGYTIYF.

The rearrangement links TRBV30 to TRBJ1-1; D gene uncertain. Trimming left V 6 bases short and J 11 bases short, with 22 bases between. The germline V gene has CDR1 GTSNPN and CDR2 SVGIG (reference sequence). The CDR3 runs to 13 residues. The CDR3 DNA follows: TGTGCCTGCCAAACCCGGACGGCCCTTAGGGCTTTCTTT. Protein product: CACQTRTALRAFF.

In this sample, this clone turned up once. The chain joins TRBV28 to TRBJ1-6, with D possibly TRBD1 on 5 matching bases. This CDR3 comprises 12 residues. The germline V gene has CDR1 MDHEN and CDR2 SYDVKM. The ends were cut back, 6 bases at V and 10 bases at J, with 10 bases in the middle. The CDR3 sequence is CASSRGESPLHF. The CDR3, as DNA: TGTGCCAGCAGCCGAGGGGAATCACCCCTCCACTTT.

This chain uses TRBV5-1 with TRBJ1-3; TRBD1 might be the D (5 bases). The CDR3 runs to 14 residues. Germline V gives CDR1 SGHRS, CDR2 YFSETQ. The ends were cut back, 0 bases at V and 6 bases at J, with 10 bases in the middle. CDR3 DNA: TGCGCCAGCAGCTTGGAGGGCAGGGCAAACACCATATATTTT. Translation gives CASSLEGRANTIYF. Full variable domain (outside the CDR3, taken from reference TRBV5-1 and TRBJ1-3): KAGVTQTPRYLIKTRGQQVTLSCSPISGHRSVSWYQQTPGQGLQFLFEYFSETQRNKGNFPGRFSGRQFSNSRSEMNVSTLELGDSALYLCASSLEGRANTIYFGEGSWLTVV.

The chain recombines TRBV6-6 with TRBJ1-2, with D perhaps TRBD1 (5 bases). The CDR3 runs 14 residues. With 6 bases removed from V and 8 bases from J, the gap between germline ends came to 19 bases. In germline, CDR1 is MNHNY, CDR2 SVGAGI (reference sequence). The CDR3 nucleotides read TGTGCCAGCAGCCCCGTACAGGTAATGCGGGGCTACACCTTC. Residues: CASSPVQVMRGYTF.

This clone was seen a few times. Within the sample, other DNA sequences also encode this same CDR3. J is TRBJ1-1 and V is TRBV30; 7 nucleotides align to TRBD1. The CDR3 length is 13 residues. V lost 2 bases, J lost 1 base, and 1 base stayed unmatched. CDR1 and CDR2 (germline): GTSNPN, SVGIG (reference sequence). As DNA, the CDR3 is TGTGCCTGGAGTACAGGGGCGAACACTGAAGCTTTCTTT. Its protein product is CAWSTGANTEAFF. Complete variable domain (other parts from reference TRBV30 and TRBJ1-1): SQTIHQWPATLVQPVGSPLSLECTVEGTSNPNLYWYRQAAGRGLQLLFYSVGIGQISSEVPQNLSASRPQDRQFILSSKKLLLSDSGFYLCAWSTGANTEAFFGQGTRLTVV.

The chain recombines TRBV10-3 with TRBJ2-1; D may be TRBD2 (6 bases). There are 15 residues in the CDR3. CDR1 and CDR2 (germline): ENHRY, SYGVKD. The ends were cut back, 6 bases at V and 2 bases at J, with 14 bases in the middle. CDR3 in amino acids: CAIRNTGETYNEQFF. The CDR3 DNA sequence: TGTGCCATCAGGAACACGGGGGAGACCTACAATGAGCAGTTCTTC.

V is TRBV12-5 and J is TRBJ1-1; D remains unclear. This CDR3 has 13 residues. From germline, CDR1 is LGHNT and CDR2 FRNRAP. V was cut by 0 bases and J by 10 bases, with 12 bases left in between. This CDR3 reads CASGLVGGNGAFF. The CDR3 DNA is TGTGCTAGTGGTTTGGTAGGAGGGAACGGAGCTTTCTTT.

The chain has TRBV2 and TRBJ2-7; 8 positions agree with TRBD1. V was clipped by 3 bases and J by 3 bases; unmatched bases: 4. This CDR3 is 14 amino acids long. Germline V gene data show CDR1 as SNHLY and CDR2 as FYNNEI. The CDR3 DNA is TGTGCCAGCAGTGATCAGGGGGCGATCTACGAGCAGTACTTC. It encodes CASSDQGAIYEQYF.

The genes are TRBV5-6 and TRBJ2-5; TRBD1 matches at 9 bases. This CDR3 comprises 18 residues. Germline-derived CDR1 and CDR2 are SGHDT and YYEEEE. J gave up 3 bases and V 2 bases, and 14 bases lay outside the gene matches. The CDR3 is CASSFWTGDELLEETQYF. The CDR3 DNA reads TGTGCCAGCAGCTTTTGGACAGGGGACGAGTTGTTGGAAGAGACCCAGTACTTC.

V usage is TRBV18 and J usage is TRBJ1-2; possibly TRBD1 for D (5 bases). The V end was cut by 6 bases, the J end by 0 bases, with 11 bases between. Looked up from germline, CDR1 is KGHSH and CDR2 is LQKENI. CDR3 length: 14 amino acids. The CDR3 DNA is TGTGCCAGCTCCCCAGGGTTGACTAACTATGGCTACACCTTC. Protein product: CASSPGLTNYGYTF.

This chain joins TRBV10-1 and TRBJ2-7, with TRBD2 as a possible D gene (5 bases). Germline V gene data show CDR1 as WNHNN and CDR2 as SYGVQD (reference sequence). This CDR3 comprises 14 residues. Trimming took off 0 bases at V and 5 bases at J, with 11 bases between the two ends. Here the CDR3 reads CASSESTRDNEQYF. DNA for the CDR3: TGCGCCAGCAGTGAGTCGACTCGGGATAACGAGCAGTACTTC.

V usage is TRBV5-4 and J usage is TRBJ2-3; no clear D gene. Trimming left V 4 bases short and J 0 bases short, with 21 bases between. This CDR3 comprises 18 residues. From germline, CDR1 is SGHNT and CDR2 YYREEE (reference sequence). In DNA, the CDR3 is TGTGCCAGCAGCCCCATACGGTCGGAAGTATCTAGCACAGATACGCAGTATTTT. Protein product: CASSPIRSEVSSTDTQYF. The variable domain in full, completed from reference TRBV5-4 and TRBJ2-3, reads ETGVTQSPTHLIKTRGQQVTLRCSSQSGHNTVSWYQQALGQGPQFIFQYYREEENGRGNFPPRFSGLQFPNYSSELNVNALELDDSALYLCASSPIRSEVSSTDTQYFGPGTRLTVL.